Sequencing of this T cell receptor beta chain was carried out in a study of blood T cell repertoires in COVID-19. Study-level information: From the United States, Italy and Spain came samples of acute and convalescent COVID-19. Sources were T cells, B-cell-depleted T cells, or PBMCs; the material itself was cDNA or gDNA.

This clone was seen more than once but under ten times. Libraries were prepared by immunoSEQ multiplex PCR; TCRdb keeps only in-frame clonotypes and omits some of them. This sample has around 180,000 clones, with roughly nine tenths found just once. Trimming pared 5 bases from V and 9 bases from J, leaving 18 bases between. CDR1 SGHNT and CDR2 YYREEE come from the germline V gene (reference sequence). This CDR3 region has 15 residues. The chain is built from TRBV5-4 and TRBJ1-6, with TRBD1 as a possible D gene (6 bases). This TCR was sampled from a man in his 70s with active or convalescent COVID-19. Sequenced material: peripheral blood. The CDR3 protein is CASRPGGGEGSPLHF. Written as DNA, the CDR3 is TGTGCCAGCAGGCCCGGTGGGGGCGAGGGTTCACCCCTCCACTTT.